Detailed here is one T cell receptor (beta chain). Its antigen is still unknown. The source of the sample is a study of CD8 T cells in Susac syndrome. Overall study results and limits: The number of individuals included in the study's TCR sequencing and HLA analysis was acknowledged as relatively small.

Trimming shortened V by 3 bases and J by 5 bases, and 17 bases separated the two germline ends. This CDR3 has 15 amino acids. The germline V gene has CDR1 MDHEN and CDR2 SYDVKM. The multiple sclerosis control group comprised treatment-naive patients with stable or active relapsing-remitting disease. TEMRA cells were FACS-enriched, unlike CD8+ and CD4+ T cells, which were negatively isolated. The RNA input was about 0.45 to 1 ug, and it was reverse transcribed with random hexamers. The immunoSEQ assay covered 54 Vbeta and 13 Jbeta segments for CDR3. TCRdb used MiXCR to reprocess the immunoSEQ multiplex PCR reads, holding one entry per CDR3 protein. This table holds about 300,000 distinct CDR3 sequences, approximately 89% found once.

Sequenced material: CD8+ T cells from PBMCs. This TCR came from a human donor with multiple sclerosis. The rearrangement links TRBV28 to TRBJ2-7; D tentatively reads TRBD1 or TRBD2 (6 bases each). The CDR3 loop is CASSFPLGGRDEQYF. The CDR3 nucleotides are TGTGCCAGCAGTTTCCCCCTAGGGGGGAGAGACGAGCAGTACTTC.